What follows describes a single T cell receptor beta chain. The sample originates from a study of blood T cell repertoires in COVID-19. Germline CDR1 and CDR2: DFQATT and SNEGSKA (reference sequence). This CDR3 spans 11 amino acids. After removal of 6 bases from V and 6 bases from J, the junction contained 4 bases not matched to a gene. Patients from Seattle were sampled longitudinally, starting during active infection. Authors' processing steps: Reference gene primer amplification in the assay estimated nucleated cell counts. The repertoire was sequenced with immunoSEQ multiplex PCR; TCRdb's copy has only in-frame clones and lacks some. That table gives V, J and clone size, and the DNA gave D and trimming. The table has roughly 220,000 clones, more than 75% seen once.

The specimen sequenced was peripheral blood. This rearrangement joins TRBV20-1 to TRBJ1-1, with 7 bases identical to TRBD1. This receptor was obtained from a woman over 75 with COVID-19, enrolled during active disease. In nucleotides, the CDR3 is TGCAGTGCCAGGGGGATCGCTGAAGCTTTCTTT. Amino acid sequence: CSARGIAEAFF.